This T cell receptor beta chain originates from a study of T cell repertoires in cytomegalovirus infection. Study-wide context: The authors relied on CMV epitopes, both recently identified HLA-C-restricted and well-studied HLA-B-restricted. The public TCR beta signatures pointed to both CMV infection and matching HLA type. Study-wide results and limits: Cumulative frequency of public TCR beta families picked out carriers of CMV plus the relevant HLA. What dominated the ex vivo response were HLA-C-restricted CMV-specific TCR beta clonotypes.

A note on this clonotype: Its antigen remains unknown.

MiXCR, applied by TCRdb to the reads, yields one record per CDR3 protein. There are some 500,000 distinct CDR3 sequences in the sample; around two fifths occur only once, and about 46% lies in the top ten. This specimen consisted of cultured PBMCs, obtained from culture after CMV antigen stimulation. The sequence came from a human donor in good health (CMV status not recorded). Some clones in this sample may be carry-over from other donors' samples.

CDR3 region: CASSPGLAGEYGLNTGELFF. CDR3 coding DNA: TGTGCCAGCAGCCCAGGACTAGCGGGGGAATACGGATTAAACACCGGGGAGCTGTTTTTT. This rearrangement joins TRBV7-9 to TRBJ2-2; TRBD2 matches 13 bases. J was trimmed by 2 bases and V by 5 bases; bases with no gene match: 14. The germline gives CDR1 SEHNR, CDR2 FQNEAQ (reference sequence). The CDR3 loop spans 20 amino acids.